This T cell receptor beta chain came from a study of T-cell reconstitution after alpha-beta-depleted transplantation in children. Molecular barcoding with unique molecular identifiers was used for the TCRbeta library. TCRdb passed the PCR reads through MiXCR, listing each CDR3 protein once. The profile shows about 350,000 distinct CDR3 sequences, less than 15% of them singletons. The junction had 10 bases not matched to a gene; V was cut back by 5 bases and J by 6 bases. Per the germline V gene, CDR1 is SSHAT and CDR2 is FNYEAQ (reference sequence). The CDR3 runs to 15 residues. The material sequenced was PBMCs, taken from the stem cell graft. This receptor was obtained from a human donor who donated a stem cell graft to a child with Fanconi anemia. The rearrangement links TRBV7-7 to TRBJ2-3; 8 bases are a match to TRBD1. The CDR3 sequence: CASSAGQGLADTQYF. The CDR3 DNA reads TGTGCCAGCAGCGCAGGACAGGGATTAGCGGATACGCAGTATTTT.